This T cell receptor beta chain was sequenced for a study of vaccination effects on CD4 cells after COVID-19. TCRdb's table, derived via immunoSEQ multiplex PCR, lists solely in-frame clones and lacks some. The table records about 79,000 clones, around 76% of them present only once. About this clone: Its antigen is still unknown.

Using viral peptide pools, the ViraFEST assay grew out antigen-specific CD4+ T cells prior to sequencing. When nine to ten days of culture had elapsed, CD4+ T cells were isolated. Each well held 2 million to 2.5 million PBMC cultured with 7.5 to 10 ug/ml peptides and 8.5 to 10 IU/ml IL-2. On day 3 and again on day 7, half the medium was replaced with IL-2 medium. The source of this sequence is a human donor who received a COVID-19 vaccine. Material: CD4+ T cells from PBMCs cultured with HCoV-229E spike peptides, obtained before COVID-19 vaccination.

CDR3: CAWNYRDTGELFF. CDR3 bases: TGTGCCTGGAATTACAGGGACACCGGGGAGCTGTTTTTT. J is TRBJ2-2 and V is TRBV30; D possibly corresponds to TRBD1 (6 bases). Germline-derived CDR1 and CDR2 are GTSNPN and SVGIG (reference sequence). The CDR3 covers 13 residues. The V gene lost 4 bases and the J gene lost 3 bases, with 9 bases spanning the gap.